The clone carrying this T cell receptor (beta chain) turned up a few times. Its antigen is currently unknown. This sample was taken from a study of blood T cells in healthy people across ages. Notes on the study in general: Unsorted PBMC input precluded a conclusive naive versus antigen-experienced comparison.

Alongside a J-beta primer mix, a sample-barcoded 5' primer served in a second PCR lasting 7 to 11 cycles. TCRdb recomputed calls from the 5' RACE reads with MiXCR, one row per CDR3 protein. The profile shows 800,000 to 1,000,000 distinct CDR3 sequences, around 46% of them singletons. Per germline, CDR1 MNHEY and CDR2 SVGEGT. The CDR3 length is 17 residues. The V gene end was trimmed by 4 bases and the J gene end by 1 base; junction bases not matched to a gene: 12. The gene calls are TRBV6-2 or TRBV6-3 and TRBJ2-7; 8 bases agree with TRBD1. This TCR derives from a man aged 25 to 40 in good health. Sequencing was done on a sample of blood. In DNA, the CDR3 is TGTGCCAGCAGTTCCCGAGGACAGGGAGAAAAGTCCTACGAGCAGTACTTC. Protein product: CASSSRGQGEKSYEQYF.